The next 25 T cell receptor beta chains were all read from a single sample in a study of cytomegalovirus exposure and HLA in healthy donors. PCR primers comprised 60 Vbeta and 13 Jbeta primers. Clones were read by immunoSEQ multiplex PCR, and TCRdb kept only the in-frame ones, dropping some. This sample's clone table lists about 210,000 clones. Sequencing used PBMCs. The receptors originated from a woman aged 25 to 39 in good health and CMV-seropositive.

On this clone: One end of the junction is discordant with germline, which a read error may explain. This sequence joins TRBV6-5 and TRBJ2-3; the match to TRBD2 covers 9 bases. The CDR3 totals 14 residues. Germline CDR1 reads MNHEY; CDR2 reads SVGAGI. Here the CDR3 DNA reads TGTGCCAGCAGTTGGGGGACTAGCAGAGATACGCAGTATTTT. Its translation is CASSWGTSRDTQYF.

The rearrangement links TRBV7-8 to TRBJ2-7; D perhaps matches TRBD2 (6 bases). This CDR3 spans 14 amino acids. Germline values: CDR1 SGHVS, CDR2 FQNEAQ. Trimming cost V 6 bases and J 6 bases, with 18 bases left between them. The CDR3 bases are TGTGCCAGCAGTCGGGCGGGAAGTCACCTCGAGCAGTACTTC. Encoded protein: CASSRAGSHLEQYF. Full variable domain (rest looked up from reference TRBV7-8 and TRBJ2-7): GAGVSQSPRYKVAKRGQDVALRCDPISGHVSLFWYQQALGQGPEFLTYFQNEAQLDKSGLPSDRFFAERPEGSVSTLKIQRTQQEDSAVYLCASSRAGSHLEQYFGPGTRLTVT.

The rearrangement joins TRBV29-1 to TRBJ2-1, with D tentatively TRBD2 (6 bases). This CDR3 is 14 amino acids long. Looked up from germline, CDR1 is SQVTM and CDR2 is ANQGSEA. V lost 4 bases and J 1 base, leaving 11 bases between the germline ends. In DNA, the CDR3 is TGCAGCGTTGTCGGGAGAGGGTCCTACAATGAGCAGTTCTTC. Its protein product is CSVVGRGSYNEQFF.

The chain carries TRBV29-1 and TRBJ2-5; D is unresolved. The V gene's germline CDR1 is SQVTM and CDR2 ANQGSEA. V gave up 3 bases and J gave up 5 bases, with 10 bases separating them. This CDR3 spans 12 amino acids. The CDR3 loop reads CSVDVKRETQYF. The CDR3 nucleotides read TGCAGCGTTGATGTTAAGAGGGAGACCCAGTACTTC.

The chain employs TRBV28 and TRBJ2-3, with D perhaps matching TRBD2 (6 bases). The CDR3 has 16 amino acids. Germline V CDR1 and CDR2: MDHEN, SYDVKM. Between the trimmed V and J ends, which lost 6 bases and 4 bases, there was a span of 20 bases. CDR3 DNA: TGTGCCAGCAGCCCAGCTTCCGGGAGTAAGGCAGATACGCAGTATTTT. This gives the protein CASSPASGSKADTQYF.

This chain joins TRBV27 and TRBJ2-1, with TRBD2 as a possible D gene (5 bases). Trimming pared 3 bases from V and 3 bases from J, leaving 12 bases between. There are 15 residues in the CDR3. Germline CDR1 MNHEY, CDR2 SMNVEV (reference sequence). This chain's CDR3 is CASSFAGTYYNEQFF. CDR3 in DNA: TGTGCCAGCAGTTTCGCGGGCACCTACTACAATGAGCAGTTCTTC.

J is TRBJ2-3 and V is TRBV29-1; TRBD2 might be the D (5 bases). In germline, CDR1 is SQVTM, CDR2 ANQGSEA. V shed 4 bases and J shed 2 bases, with 10 bases lying between them. The CDR3 runs 13 residues. The CDR3 loop is CSVARGTTDTQYF. The CDR3 nucleotides read TGCAGCGTTGCACGGGGAACCACAGATACGCAGTATTTT.

This sequence joins TRBV11-2 and TRBJ2-7; 7 bases line up with TRBD1. This CDR3 is 14 amino acids long. With 7 bases clipped from V and 1 base from J, the junction kept 7 bases outside the gene matches. Per the germline V gene, CDR1 is SGHAT and CDR2 is FQNNGV. The CDR3 spells CASTRQGPSYEQYF. The DNA for the CDR3 is TGTGCCAGCACCCGACAGGGACCTTCCTACGAGCAGTACTTC.

This chain links TRBV18 with TRBJ1-1; D remains unclear. The CDR3 sequence is 14 residues long. CDR1 is KGHSH, CDR2 LQKENI, per germline. Trimming stripped 0 bases from V and 3 bases from J, with 8 bases between. The CDR3 nucleotides read TGTGCCAGCTCACCACCGGGCACTTACACTGAAGCTTTCTTT. It specifies CASSPPGTYTEAFF.

The gene calls are TRBV5-6 and TRBJ2-7; D is possibly TRBD2 (5 bases). This CDR3 region has 15 residues. Trimming cost V 3 bases and J 3 bases, with 16 bases left between them. Germline CDR1 is SGHDT and CDR2 is YYEEEE. The CDR3 sequence is CASSWTPGQYYEQYF. CDR3 nucleotide sequence: TGTGCCAGCAGCTGGACTCCTGGCCAGTACTACGAGCAGTACTTC.

This rearrangement joins TRBV4-1 to TRBJ1-3; 7 nucleotides agree with TRBD1. The CDR3 runs 16 residues. V dropped 4 bases and J dropped 4; count of bases not matched to a gene: 10. Germline V lookup: CDR1 MGHRA, CDR2 YSYEKL. The CDR3, as DNA: TGCGCCAGCAGCCGGGACAGCGGGAGGAGGGGAAACACCATATATTTT. Translating gives CASSRDSGRRGNTIYF.

This chain connects TRBV2 to TRBJ2-7; D is undetermined. The germline gives CDR1 SNHLY, CDR2 FYNNEI. This CDR3 has 11 residues. Trimming left V 7 bases short and J 2 bases short, with 6 bases between. CDR3 region: CASTSPYEQYF. DNA for the CDR3: TGTGCCAGCACTTCCCCCTACGAGCAGTACTTC.

The rearrangement links TRBV15 to TRBJ1-4; unclear D gene. The CDR3 is 16 residues long. Trimming took off 0 bases at V and 8 bases at J, with 16 bases between the two ends. CDR1 and CDR2 (germline): LNHNV, YYDKDF (reference sequence). CDR3 in DNA: TGTGCCACCAGCAGAGATTTGGCAGCCCCCGGGGAAAAACTGTTTTTT. This translates into CATSRDLAAPGEKLFF.

The V and J genes are TRBV4-2 and TRBJ2-5; D call uncertain. Germline lookup yields CDR1 LGHNA and CDR2 YNFKEQ. The CDR3 is made up of 16 amino acids. V lost 1 base and J lost 5, with 17 bases in between. The CDR3 DNA sequence: TGTGCCAGCAGCCAAGTTCGAGCCGATGATCGGGAGACCCAGTACTTC. This sequence encodes CASSQVRADDRETQYF.

The genes are TRBV19 and TRBJ1-1, with 7 positions matching TRBD1. V trimming: 5 bases; J trimming: 3 bases; junction bases outside the gene matches: 12. This CDR3 region has 16 residues. Germline V lookup: CDR1 LNHDA, CDR2 SQIVND (reference sequence). Here the CDR3 reads CASSDRGRGSHTEAFF. The CDR3 DNA reads TGTGCCAGTAGTGATAGGGGGCGTGGGTCTCACACTGAAGCTTTCTTT.

The chain is built from TRBV7-8 and TRBJ1-4; no clear D gene. The germline gives CDR1 SGHVS, CDR2 FQNEAQ. This CDR3 has 13 residues. V gave up 0 bases and J gave up 4 bases, with 3 bases separating them. This chain's CDR3 is CASSLASNEKLFF. The CDR3 coding sequence is TGTGCCAGCAGCTTAGCGAGTAATGAAAAACTGTTTTTT.

The chain is built from TRBV5-6 and TRBJ2-7, with D possibly matching TRBD1 (6 bases). V lost 1 base and J lost 1, with 12 bases in between. The length of the CDR3 is 15 residues. Germline CDR1 reads SGHDT; CDR2 reads YYEEEE. This chain's CDR3 is CASSLLGTTSYEQYF. Here the CDR3 DNA reads TGTGCCAGCAGCTTGTTAGGGACAACTTCCTACGAGCAGTACTTC.

The chain combines TRBV28 with TRBJ1-5, with no clear D. The V gene's germline CDR1 is MDHEN and CDR2 SYDVKM. This CDR3 has 12 residues. Trimming shortened V by 6 bases and J by 5 bases, and 8 bases separated the two germline ends. CDR3: CASRTQDQPQHF. The CDR3, as DNA: TGTGCCAGCAGGACCCAGGATCAGCCCCAGCATTTT. Full variable domain (missing parts from reference TRBV28 and TRBJ1-5): DVKVTQSSRYLVKRTGEKVFLECVQDMDHENMFWYRQDPGLGLRLIYFSYDVKMKEKGDIPEGYSVSREKKERFSLILESASTNQTSMYLCASRTQDQPQHFGDGTRLSIL.

The chain has TRBV6-6 and TRBJ2-5, with a possible D match to TRBD1 (6 bases). V was shortened by 6 bases and J by 5 bases, with 13 bases between the two germline ends. The CDR3 contains 13 residues. CDR1 and CDR2 from the germline V gene are MNHNY and SVGAGI (reference sequence). CDR3 sequence: CASSLNRVETQYF. The CDR3 coding sequence is TGTGCCAGCAGCCTCAACAGGGTGGAGACCCAGTACTTC.

This chain connects TRBV6-1 to TRBJ2-3; no firm D call. Germline V gives CDR1 MNHNS, CDR2 SASEGT. The CDR3 spans 13 residues. V was clipped by 2 bases and J by 10 bases, with 13 bases between them. CDR3 amino acids: CASSELVTQAQYF. DNA of the CDR3: TGTGCCAGCAGTGAATTGGTGACCCAGGCGCAGTATTTT.

The J gene is TRBJ1-1, the V gene TRBV5-5; D not resolved. The CDR3 spans 14 residues. CDR1 is SGHKS, CDR2 YYEKEE, per germline (reference sequence). The germline V and J ends were trimmed by 0 bases and 1 base, with 7 bases remaining between them. The CDR3 here is CASSLVEGNTEAFF. Written as DNA, the CDR3 is TGTGCCAGCAGCTTGGTGGAGGGGAACACTGAAGCTTTCTTT.

The V and J genes are TRBV15 and TRBJ2-7; possible D gene TRBD1, 5 bases. Trimming removed 1 base at V and 7 bases at J, with 8 bases between. The CDR3 length is 12 residues. Germline V lookup: CDR1 LNHNV, CDR2 YYDKDF (reference sequence). The CDR3 region is CATSRGPGEQYF. The CDR3, as DNA: TGTGCCACCAGCAGAGGACCAGGGGAGCAGTACTTC. The full variable domain, with the rest looked up from reference TRBV15 and TRBJ2-7, is DAMVIQNPRYQVTQFGKPVTLSCSQTLNHNVMYWYQQKSSQAPKLLFHYYDKDFNNEADTPDNFQSRRPNTSFCFLDIRSPGLGDTAMYLCATSRGPGEQYFGPGTRLTVT.

With respect to this clone: The same CDR3 arises from other DNA sequences in this sample as well. The chain has TRBV6-6 and TRBJ1-1; D is ambiguous. This CDR3 has 13 residues. CDR1 is MNHNY and CDR2 is SVGAGI in the germline V gene (reference sequence). The V and J ends lost 0 bases and 1 base respectively, with 3 bases between them. This chain's CDR3 is CASSYSRNTEAFF. The CDR3 DNA reads TGTGCCAGCAGTTACTCGAGGAACACTGAAGCTTTCTTT.

The chain links TRBV2 to TRBJ1-2, with D possibly matching TRBD1 (5 bases). CDR1 SNHLY and CDR2 FYNNEI come from the germline V gene. The germline V and J ends were trimmed by 0 bases and 4 bases, with 9 bases remaining between them. The CDR3 is 14 amino acids. CDR3 coding DNA: TGTGCCAGCAGTGAAGCTATGGGGCCCTATGGCTACACCTTC. Amino acid sequence: CASSEAMGPYGYTF. The full variable domain, its missing parts supplied by reference TRBV2 and TRBJ1-2, is EPEVTQTPSHQVTQMGQEVILRCVPISNHLYFYWYRQILGQKVEFLVSFYNNEISEKSEIFDDQFSVERPDGSNFTLKIRSTKLEDSAMYFCASSEAMGPYGYTFGSGTRLTVV.

The rearrangement joins TRBV5-1 to TRBJ2-2, with D perhaps matching TRBD2 (6 bases). CDR1 is SGHRS and CDR2 is YFSETQ in the germline V gene. CDR3 length equals 16 residues. V dropped 0 bases and J dropped 4 bases, with 13 bases sitting between them. The CDR3 nucleotides are TGCGCCAGCAGCTTGGATCCTGGGGGGTCCACCGGGGAGCTGTTTTTT. It encodes CASSLDPGGSTGELFF.